This T cell receptor (beta chain) was captured in a study of early T cells in non-severe SARS-CoV-2 infection. Study background: Chains stayed unpaired after sequencing of bulk RNA from unsorted whole blood. Study-wide points: VDJdb matching skewed toward anti-spike CD8 responses, missing private and CD4 specificities.

As to this clonotype: Its antigen remains unknown.

CDR1 and CDR2 from the germline V gene are MDHEN and SYDVKM. The CDR3 totals 14 residues. V dropped 4 bases and J dropped 4 bases, with 10 bases sitting between them. Tagging with unique molecular identifiers was applied to individual cDNA molecules. TCRdb called the 5' RACE reads again in MiXCR, with one record for every CDR3 protein. The table records about 97,000 distinct CDR3 sequences, 10% to 15% of them present only once. The sequence came from an adult who was a healthcare worker with PCR-confirmed SARS-CoV-2 infection or an uninfected control (not recorded which). The rearrangement links TRBV28 to TRBJ1-4, with D perhaps TRBD1 (6 bases). Sequencing used whole blood. CDR3 sequence (DNA): TGTGCCAGCAGTTCATCAGGGGATAATGAAAAACTGTTTTTT. It codes for CASSSSGDNEKLFF.